This TCR beta chain stems from a study of cytomegalovirus exposure and HLA in healthy donors. The PCR ran on 60 Vbeta and 13 Jbeta primers. Here immunoSEQ multiplex PCR was the method, and the copy in TCRdb shows in-frame clones only, minus some. The sample has just over 150,000 clones. The TCR originated in a woman aged 55-70 years in good health and CMV-seronegative. The specimen was PBMCs.

CDR3: CASSNRGGNQPQHF. CDR3 DNA sequence: TGTGCCAGCAGCAACAGGGGAGGCAATCAGCCCCAGCATTTT. The chain is built from TRBV7-2 and TRBJ1-5; 7 nucleotides agree with TRBD1. V shed 5 bases and J 2 bases; nucleotides not matched to a gene: 3. Germline lookup yields CDR1 SGHTA and CDR2 FQGNSA. There are 14 residues in the CDR3.